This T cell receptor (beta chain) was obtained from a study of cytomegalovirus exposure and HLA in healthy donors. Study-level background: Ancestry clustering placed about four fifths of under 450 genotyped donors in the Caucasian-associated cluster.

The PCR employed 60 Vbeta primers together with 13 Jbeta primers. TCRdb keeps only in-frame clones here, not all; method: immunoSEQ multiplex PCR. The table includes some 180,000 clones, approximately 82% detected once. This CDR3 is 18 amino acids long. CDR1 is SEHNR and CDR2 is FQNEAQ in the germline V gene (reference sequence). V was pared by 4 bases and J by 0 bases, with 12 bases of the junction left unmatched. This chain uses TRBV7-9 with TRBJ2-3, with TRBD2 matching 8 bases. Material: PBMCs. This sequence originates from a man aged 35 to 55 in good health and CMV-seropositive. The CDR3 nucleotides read TGTGCCAGCAGCTCACCTTCTCGACGGGAGGGGAGCACAGATACGCAGTATTTT. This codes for CASSSPSRREGSTDTQYF.